This T cell receptor beta chain comes out of a study of Ad26.COV2.S vaccination and SARS-CoV-2 variants. Overall study: A participant enrolled in the COV1001 Ad26.COV2.S trial arm provided the sample. Study results and limitations: Quantification of TCR breadth and depth may have yielded underestimates of total T cell responses.

Worth noting for this clone: Its specificity is unknown.

The V gene's germline CDR1 is MDHEN and CDR2 SYDVKM. CDR3 length: 16 amino acids. The V and J ends lost 3 bases and 0 bases respectively, with 11 bases between them. Generated by immunoSEQ multiplex PCR, the TCRdb table keeps only in-frame clones and is missing some. The sample has 350,000 to 500,000 clones; over 75% are singletons. Treatment specified: about 20 received Ad26.COV2.S at low or high dose, single or two shots; several received placebo; per-sample allocation not given. The samples were gathered on day 63 after the first injection of vaccine or placebo. This rearrangement joins TRBV28 to TRBJ2-2, with a possible D match to TRBD1 (5 bases). This receptor was identified in a person between 18 and 59 years old who received the Ad26.COV2.S COVID-19 vaccine or a placebo. The sample was peripheral blood, taken in a trial of Ad26.COV2.S vaccine versus placebo. CDR3 amino acids: CASSFWRQPNTGELFF. CDR3 sequence (DNA): TGTGCCAGCAGTTTCTGGCGACAGCCGAACACCGGGGAGCTGTTTTTT.